The 9 T cell receptor beta chains given below trace back to one sample, sequenced in a study of memory B cells and T cells in multiple sclerosis. What these receptors recognize is not known. Profiled with immunoSEQ multiplex PCR; TCRdb holds only in-frame clones, not every one. Here the sample spans 40,000 to 50,000 clones, over 70% being singletons. CFSE-dim autoproliferating and CFSE-high non-proliferating T cells from unstimulated culture were sequenced separately. Cultures began with roughly 5.4x10^7 CFSE-labeled PBMCs, unstimulated for 7 days, with replicate wells pooled. Sample: PBMCs from blood kept in culture. The source is a human donor with multiple sclerosis.

The V call is TRBV7-8, the J call TRBJ1-2; tentative D call: TRBD1 (5 bases). The ends were cut back, 3 bases at V and 0 bases at J, with 11 bases in the middle. Germline V gives CDR1 SGHVS, CDR2 FQNEAQ. CDR3 length equals 15 residues. The CDR3 loop reads CASSFPGLSNYGYTF. The CDR3 nucleotides are TGTGCCAGCAGCTTCCCGGGACTCTCTAACTATGGCTACACCTTC.

The count of this clone is one. The rearrangement joins TRBV18 to TRBJ1-1; no clear D. This CDR3 is 14 amino acids long. Per the germline V gene, CDR1 is KGHSH and CDR2 is LQKENI. V lost 0 bases and J 5 bases, leaving 10 bases between the germline ends. In DNA, the CDR3 is TGTGCCAGCTCACCACCGGGGTGGGGAACTGAAGCTTTCTTT. It yields the protein CASSPPGWGTEAFF.

This clone turned up a few times. This rearrangement joins TRBV14 to TRBJ2-1; tentative D call: TRBD1 (7 bases). Germline loops: CDR1 SGHDN, CDR2 FVKESK. V was trimmed by 4 bases and J by 5 bases, leaving 12 bases between them. This CDR3 region has 14 residues. The CDR3 protein is CASSPGGPNNEQFF. CDR3 in DNA: TGTGCCAGCAGCCCAGGGGGGCCGAACAATGAGCAGTTCTTC.

V and J are TRBV5-4 and TRBJ2-2, with TRBD1 identical over 7 bases. The CDR3 covers 15 residues. The V gene's germline CDR1 is SGHNT and CDR2 YYREEE (reference sequence). With 5 bases clipped from V and 6 bases from J, the junction kept 10 bases outside the gene matches. DNA of the CDR3: TGTGCCAGCAGAAACCGGGACAGCCTCTCCGGGGAGCTGTTTTTT. Its translation is CASRNRDSLSGELFF.

The sample holds a few counts of this clone. This sequence joins TRBV5-8 and TRBJ1-5; 9 nucleotides align to TRBD1. Germline CDR1 and CDR2: SGHTS and YDEGEE. The CDR3 totals 15 residues. V lost 4 bases to trimming and J lost 2 bases; unmatched junction nucleotides: 4. As DNA, the CDR3 is TGTGCCAGCAGCCCACGGACAGGGGGCAATCAGCCCCAGCATTTT. It yields the protein CASSPRTGGNQPQHF. Complete variable domain (other parts from reference TRBV5-8 and TRBJ1-5): EAGVTQSPTHLIKTRGQQATLRCSPISGHTSVYWYQQALGLGLQFLLWYDEGEERNRGNFPPRFSGRQFPNYSSELNVNALELEDSALYLCASSPRTGGNQPQHFGDGTRLSIL.

This chain connects TRBV19 to TRBJ1-1; D gene ambiguous. V gave up 0 bases and J gave up 5 bases, with 16 bases separating them. There are 16 residues in the CDR3. The V gene's germline CDR1 is LNHDA and CDR2 SQIVND (reference sequence). The CDR3 bases are TGTGCCAGTAGTATAGATTGGGGAGGTAGGCTGACTGAAGCTTTCTTT. It is translated as CASSIDWGGRLTEAFF.

This chain joins TRBV4-3 and TRBJ2-3; TRBD2 matches at 8 bases. Germline V CDR1 and CDR2: LGHNA, YSLEER. V trimming: 5 bases; J trimming: 3 bases; junction bases outside the gene matches: 10. The CDR3 is 16 residues long. For the CDR3, the DNA is TGCGCCAGCAGCTCCGGGGGGGCAAGGGGAACAGATACGCAGTATTTT. Encoded protein: CASSSGGARGTDTQYF.

The V call is TRBV28, the J call TRBJ2-5, with D hard to call. Trimming took off 2 bases at V and 0 bases at J, with 7 bases between the two ends. CDR1 is MDHEN and CDR2 is SYDVKM in the germline V gene. The CDR3 spans 14 residues. CDR3 nucleotides: TGTGCCAGCAGTTTAGGTGAGAACCAAGAGACCCAGTACTTC. As protein: CASSLGENQETQYF.

The chain employs TRBV19 and TRBJ2-2, with D possibly being TRBD1 or TRBD2 (5 bases each). This CDR3 region has 15 residues. V was trimmed by 3 bases and J by 5 bases, leaving 13 bases between them. The V gene's germline CDR1 is LNHDA and CDR2 SQIVND (reference sequence). CDR3 DNA sequence: TGTGCCAGTAGTATTGGGGCGGGTGTTACCGGGGAGCTGTTTTTT. It translates to CASSIGAGVTGELFF.